Listed below are T cell receptor beta chains from one sample, sequenced in a study of post-analysis software for immune sequencing data. TCRdb re-analysed the PCR reads in MiXCR, keeping a single row per CDR3 protein. This table has 820,000 or so distinct CDR3 sequences, approximately 53% appearing once. Sequencing input: blood. The receptors here all came from a girl between 10 and 17 years old with multiple sclerosis. The CDR3 runs from the conserved cysteine through the conserved F or W. Each record gives: V gene, J gene, D gene, clone size, CDR3 DNA, CDR3 protein. D genes are given only for firm matches. Size tells how often a clone was seen (once, few, many) or the class of an expanded clone, and some rows leave it out.

>TRBV29-1|TRBJ1-4|.|few
TGCAGCGTTGGACAGAGTAATGAAAAATTGTTTTTT
CSVGQSNEKLFF
>TRBV10-3|TRBJ2-5|.|few
TGTGCCATCAAATCAGCCCCCGGAGTAGAAGGGACCCAGTACTTC
CAIKSAPGVEGTQYF
>TRBV7-7|TRBJ2-1|.|.
TGTGCTAGCAGCTTAGATTACGCAGGGGACAATGAGCAGTTCTTC
CASSLDYAGDNEQFF
>TRBV5-1|TRBJ2-6|TRBD1|.
TGCGCCAGCAGCAAGGGACAGCTCTCTGGGGCCAACGTCCTGACTTTC
CASSKGQLSGANVLTF
>TRBV7-3|TRBJ2-2|TRBD1|.
TGTGCCAGCAGCTGGGGACAGGGAGGAACCGGGGAGCTGTTTTTT
CASSWGQGGTGELFF
>TRBV7-2|TRBJ2-7|.|few
TGTGCCAGCAGCCTAGGACAGACTTTATCCTACGAGCAGTACTTC
CASSLGQTLSYEQYF
>TRBV5-1|TRBJ1-4|.|few
TGCGCCAGCCGGGAGCAGGCCTCTAATGAAAAACTGTTTTTT
CASREQASNEKLFF
>TRBV7-6|TRBJ2-1|.|.
TGTGCCAGCAGCCCTAACATCGACAATGAGCAGTTCTTC
CASSPNIDNEQFF
>TRBV15|TRBJ1-2|TRBD1|few
TGTGCCACCAGCAGAGATCCGGGACAGCCCTATGGCTACACCTTC
CATSRDPGQPYGYTF
>TRBV27|TRBJ2-1|TRBD1|.
TGTGCCAGCAGGGGAAGGGACAGGGGGAATGAGCAGTTCTTC
CASRGRDRGNEQFF
>TRBV24-1|TRBJ2-5|TRBD2|.
TGTGCCACCAGTGACCCCGAGCGGGGGGAACAAGAGACCCAGTACTTC
CATSDPERGEQETQYF
>TRBV6-5|TRBJ2-4|TRBD2|few
TGTGCCAGCAGTTACTTTAAGGGGACTAGCGGGCTCGTAGCCAAAAACATTCAGTACTTC
CASSYFKGTSGLVAKNIQYF
>TRBV10-3|TRBJ2-6|TRBD1|.
TGTGCCATCACCAACCGAGGACAGGCTGGGGCCAACGTCCTGACTTTC
CAITNRGQAGANVLTF
>TRBV7-9|TRBJ1-5|TRBD1|few
TGTGCCAGCAGCTTAGTACAGGGGGTAGGGGAGGATCAGCCCCAGCATTTT
CASSLVQGVGEDQPQHF
>TRBV29-1|TRBJ2-7|.|.
TGCAGCGTTGGGGGCAGGGTGGGCATCTACGAGCAGTACTTC
CSVGGRVGIYEQYF
>TRBV5-1|TRBJ2-1|TRBD2|.
TGCGCCAGCAGCCCACGAGGGACTAGCGGGGCCTCAGACAATGAGCAGTTCTTC
CASSPRGTSGASDNEQFF
>TRBV12-3/TRBV12-4|TRBJ2-1|TRBD2|.
TGTGCCAGCAGGTTAGCGGGGGCCCAGGGGGATGAGCAGTTCTTC
CASRLAGAQGDEQFF
>TRBV20-1|TRBJ2-3|.|.
TGCAGTGCTGGAGAGAGGGACTATACGCAGTATTTT
CSAGERDYTQYF
>TRBV6-6|TRBJ2-1|.|few
TGTGCCAGCAGTACCCCGGGAGAGAATGAGCAGTTCTTC
CASSTPGENEQFF
>TRBV7-9|TRBJ2-1|TRBD2|.
TGTGCCAGCAGCTCGGGACTAGCGGGGGGCCTCGCCGGCGGGGAGCAGTTCTTC
CASSSGLAGGLAGGEQFF
>TRBV29-1|TRBJ2-7|TRBD2|.
TGCAGCGTTACAGCGGGAGCTAGTGAGCAGTACTTC
CSVTAGASEQYF
>TRBV20-1|TRBJ2-5|.|few
TGCAGTGCTCGCCTGCCAGGTCTTGAGACCCAGTACTTC
CSARLPGLETQYF